A selection of T cell receptor beta chains follows, all from one sample in a study of control samples from healthy donors and cancer patients. Generated by immunoSEQ multiplex PCR, the TCRdb table keeps only in-frame clones and is missing some. The data show 100,000 or so clones, approximately 90% seen once. Material: blood. The receptors stem from a young man in good health. CDR3s include the opening cysteine and the closing phenylalanine or tryptophan. Each record gives: CDR3 DNA, CDR3 protein, J gene, V gene, clone size, D gene. The D gene is left open where the match is weak. For some rows the clone size is stated as once, few or many, or as a class when expanded; others skip it.

CDR3 DNA: TGTGCCAGCAGCAAGAGGGACACCCAGGGCGGCTACACCTTC; CDR3 protein: CASSKRDTQGGYTF; J gene: TRBJ1-2; V gene: TRBV7-2; clone size: -; D gene: -
CDR3 DNA: TGTGCCGGAGCTAGCGGGGGAACCTACGAGCAGTACTTC; CDR3 protein: CAGASGGTYEQYF; J gene: TRBJ2-7; V gene: TRBV28; clone size: -; D gene: TRBD2
CDR3 DNA: TGTGCCAGCAGCCCCCTGGGATCTGGGGCCAACGTCCTGACTTTC; CDR3 protein: CASSPLGSGANVLTF; J gene: TRBJ2-6; V gene: TRBV11-2; clone size: -; D gene: -
CDR3 DNA: TGTGCCAGCAGCTTTCGACTCCCGCCGGGGGAGCAGTTCTTC; CDR3 protein: CASSFRLPPGEQFF; J gene: TRBJ2-1; V gene: TRBV5-5; clone size: once; D gene: -
CDR3 DNA: TGCGCCAGCAGCCCCGATCCGGGATACGAGCAGTACTTC; CDR3 protein: CASSPDPGYEQYF; J gene: TRBJ2-7; V gene: TRBV4-1; clone size: -; D gene: -
CDR3 DNA: TGTGCCATCAGTGAGGGACTAGCGGACCTCTCCTACGAGCAGTACTTC; CDR3 protein: CAISEGLADLSYEQYF; J gene: TRBJ2-7; V gene: TRBV10-3; clone size: -; D gene: TRBD2
CDR3 DNA: TGTGCCAGCAGCAAGAGCTCTGGAAACACCATATATTTT; CDR3 protein: CASSKSSGNTIYF; J gene: TRBJ1-3; V gene: TRBV28; clone size: -; D gene: -
CDR3 DNA: TGTGCCACCAGTAGCCGGGAAAGGGGTCTCCGTGAAAAACTGTTTTTT; CDR3 protein: CATSSRERGLREKLFF; J gene: TRBJ1-4; V gene: TRBV15; clone size: -; D gene: -
CDR3 DNA: TGTGCCACCAGTGACGGAGGGGCTAGCAATCAGCCCCAGCATTTT; CDR3 protein: CATSDGGASNQPQHF; J gene: TRBJ1-5; V gene: TRBV24-1; clone size: -; D gene: -
CDR3 DNA: TGCGCCAGCAGCCAGCAGGGAGAAACTGAAGCTTTCTTT; CDR3 protein: CASSQQGETEAFF; J gene: TRBJ1-1; V gene: TRBV4-1; clone size: -; D gene: -
CDR3 DNA: TGTGCCAGCAGCTTAGGAGGGGGAAATGAAAAACTGTTTTTT; CDR3 protein: CASSLGGGNEKLFF; J gene: TRBJ1-4; V gene: TRBV7-9; clone size: -; D gene: -
CDR3 DNA: TGTGCCAGAAGCTTGGCCGAGGGTTACTATGGCTACACCTTC; CDR3 protein: CARSLAEGYYGYTF; J gene: TRBJ1-2; V gene: TRBV5-3; clone size: -; D gene: -
CDR3 DNA: TGTGCCAGCAGTGCAATTTCAGGACAGTATCAAGCTTTCTTT; CDR3 protein: CASSAISGQYQAFF; J gene: TRBJ1-1; V gene: TRBV25-1; clone size: -; D gene: -
CDR3 DNA: TGTGCCAGTAGTATAAACACAGATACGCAGTATTTT; CDR3 protein: CASSINTDTQYF; J gene: TRBJ2-3; V gene: TRBV19; clone size: -; D gene: -
CDR3 DNA: TGTGCCAGCAGTGCTTTCGGCAGCTTTAACTATGGCTACACCTTC; CDR3 protein: CASSAFGSFNYGYTF; J gene: TRBJ1-2; V gene: TRBV2; clone size: few; D gene: -
CDR3 DNA: TGTGCCAGCAGAACAAGACTAGCGGGCGAGCCCTACGAGCAGTACTTC; CDR3 protein: CASRTRLAGEPYEQYF; J gene: TRBJ2-7; V gene: TRBV6-6; clone size: -; D gene: TRBD2
CDR3 DNA: TGTGCCAGCAGTTATAATGGAATCTACGAGCAGTACTTC; CDR3 protein: CASSYNGIYEQYF; J gene: TRBJ2-7; V gene: TRBV6-2/TRBV6-3; clone size: -; D gene: -
CDR3 DNA: TGTGCCAGCAGCCTTGGGGGACTCTACGAGCAGTACTTC; CDR3 protein: CASSLGGLYEQYF; J gene: TRBJ2-7; V gene: TRBV5-6; clone size: -; D gene: -
CDR3 DNA: TGTGCCAGCAGTAACAGGGTTGAAGCTTTCTTT; CDR3 protein: CASSNRVEAFF; J gene: TRBJ1-1; V gene: TRBV6-5; clone size: -; D gene: -
CDR3 DNA: TGTGCCACCAGCAGAGCGTCGCACAGCTACACTGAAGCTTTCTTT; CDR3 protein: CATSRASHSYTEAFF; J gene: TRBJ1-1; V gene: TRBV15; clone size: -; D gene: -
CDR3 DNA: TGTGCCAGCATCAGGGGGGGTAATCAGCCCCAGCATTTT; CDR3 protein: CASIRGGNQPQHF; J gene: TRBJ1-5; V gene: TRBV28; clone size: few; D gene: TRBD1
CDR3 DNA: TGTGCCAGCAGGCCCCTAGGTGTCACTAACTATGGCTACACCTTC; CDR3 protein: CASRPLGVTNYGYTF; J gene: TRBJ1-2; V gene: TRBV6-5; clone size: few; D gene: -
CDR3 DNA: TGTGCCAGCAGCCCCGACAGGAGTGAGCAGTTCTTC; CDR3 protein: CASSPDRSEQFF; J gene: TRBJ2-1; V gene: TRBV7-2; clone size: -; D gene: -
CDR3 DNA: TGTGCCAGCAGCTGGGGCTCCTACGAGCAGTACTTC; CDR3 protein: CASSWGSYEQYF; J gene: TRBJ2-7; V gene: TRBV5-4; clone size: -; D gene: -
CDR3 DNA: TGTGCCAGCTCAGTTCCCAGACAGTCGAACACCGGGGAGCTGTTTTTT; CDR3 protein: CASSVPRQSNTGELFF; J gene: TRBJ2-2; V gene: TRBV18; clone size: -; D gene: -